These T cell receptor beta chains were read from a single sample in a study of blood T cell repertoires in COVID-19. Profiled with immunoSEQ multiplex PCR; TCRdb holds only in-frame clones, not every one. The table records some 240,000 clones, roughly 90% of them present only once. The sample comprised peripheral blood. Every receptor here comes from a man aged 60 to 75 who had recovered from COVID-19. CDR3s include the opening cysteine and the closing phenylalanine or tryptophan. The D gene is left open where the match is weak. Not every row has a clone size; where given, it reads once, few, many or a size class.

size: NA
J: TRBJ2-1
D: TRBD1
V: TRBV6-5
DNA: TGTGCCAGCAGTCCGGACAGGGGTTCCTACAATGAGCAGTTCTTC
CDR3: CASSPDRGSYNEQFF

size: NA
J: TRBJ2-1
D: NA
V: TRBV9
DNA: TGTGCCAGCAGCGTAGGGCTAGTGGATGAGCAGTTCTTC
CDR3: CASSVGLVDEQFF

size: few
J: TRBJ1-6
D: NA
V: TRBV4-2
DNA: TGTGCCAGCAGCCGCGAGCAGGGTACGGGTTCACCCCTCCACTTT
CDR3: CASSREQGTGSPLHF

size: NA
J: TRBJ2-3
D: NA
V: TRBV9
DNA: TGTGCCAGCAGGCGACAGTCCGGGGGAGATACGCAGTATTTT
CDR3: CASRRQSGGDTQYF

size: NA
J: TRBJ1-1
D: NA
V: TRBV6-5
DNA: TGTGCCAGCAGTTACTCGACAGGGAACACTGAAGCTTTCTTT
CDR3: CASSYSTGNTEAFF

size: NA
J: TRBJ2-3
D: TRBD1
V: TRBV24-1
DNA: TGTGCCACCAGTGACCCCGCCACAGGGGGGCTTTACACAGATACGCAGTATTTT
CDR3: CATSDPATGGLYTDTQYF

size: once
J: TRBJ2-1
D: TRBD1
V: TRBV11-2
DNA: TGTGCCAGCAGCTCAGGGACAGGGTCGCATGAGCAGTTCTTC
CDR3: CASSSGTGSHEQFF

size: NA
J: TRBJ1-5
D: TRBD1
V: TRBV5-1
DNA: TGCGTCGGAGGGCCTACAGGGGCCCATTCCCATCAGCCCCAGCATTTT
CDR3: CVGGPTGAHSHQPQHF

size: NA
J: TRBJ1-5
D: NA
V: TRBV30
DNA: TGTGCCTGGAGTGTAACAGGGATTTTTCGTCAGCCCCAGCATTTT
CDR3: CAWSVTGIFRQPQHF

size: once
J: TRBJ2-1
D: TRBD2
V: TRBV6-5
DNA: TGTGCCAGCAGTTACTCGGGCGGGGGGGCTAATGAGCAGTTCTTC
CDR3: CASSYSGGGANEQFF

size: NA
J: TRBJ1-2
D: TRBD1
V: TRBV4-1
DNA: TGCGCCAGCAGCCCGGGACAGGGACTTAACTATGGCTACACCTTC
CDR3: CASSPGQGLNYGYTF

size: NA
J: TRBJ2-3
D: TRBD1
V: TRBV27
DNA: TGTGCCAGCAGTTTCGTTGGGACAGGGCCCACAGATACGCAGTATTTT
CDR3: CASSFVGTGPTDTQYF

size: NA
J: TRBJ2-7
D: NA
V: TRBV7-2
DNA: TGTGCCAGCAGCTTAGGATTAGACGAGCAGTACTTC
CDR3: CASSLGLDEQYF

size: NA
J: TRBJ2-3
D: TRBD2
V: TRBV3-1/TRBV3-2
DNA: TGTGCCAGCAGCCGGGGACTAGCGGGCGGCACAGATACGCAGTATTTT
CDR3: CASSRGLAGGTDTQYF

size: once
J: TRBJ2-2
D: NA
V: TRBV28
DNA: TGTGCCAGCATTGACGGGGTAACTGGGGAGCTGTTTTTT
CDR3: CASIDGVTGELFF

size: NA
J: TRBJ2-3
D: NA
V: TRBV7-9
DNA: TGTGCCAGCAGCTTAGTAGCCCAAGGCACGCAGTATTTT
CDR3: CASSLVAQGTQYF

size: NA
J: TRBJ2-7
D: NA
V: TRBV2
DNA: TGTGCCAGCAGTGGCTACAGTTCCTTCTCCTACGAGCAGTACTTC
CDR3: CASSGYSSFSYEQYF

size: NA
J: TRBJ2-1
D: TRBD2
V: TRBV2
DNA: TGTGCCAGCTCCTGGACTAGCGGGGGCCACAGCTCCTACAATGAGCAGTTCTTC
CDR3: CASSWTSGGHSSYNEQFF

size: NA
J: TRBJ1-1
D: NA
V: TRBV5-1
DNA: TGCGCCAGCAGCTTCTCAGAGAACACTGAAGCTTTCTTT
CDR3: CASSFSENTEAFF

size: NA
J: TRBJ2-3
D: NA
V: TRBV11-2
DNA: TGTGCCAGCAGCTTACCTACAGGCCGGGCACCCCGCACAGATACGCAGTATTTT
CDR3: CASSLPTGRAPRTDTQYF

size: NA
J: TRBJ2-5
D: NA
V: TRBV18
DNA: TGTGCCAGCTCACTCCAGAACCAAGAGACCCAGTACTTC
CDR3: CASSLQNQETQYF

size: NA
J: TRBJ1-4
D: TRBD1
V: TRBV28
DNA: TGTGCCAGCAGTTTAAACGGACAGGGTGGAAAACTGTTTTTT
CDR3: CASSLNGQGGKLFF

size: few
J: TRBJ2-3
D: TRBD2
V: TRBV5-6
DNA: TGTGCCAGCAGCTTCCATAGCGGGGGGGCCCCAGATACGCAGTATTTT
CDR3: CASSFHSGGAPDTQYF

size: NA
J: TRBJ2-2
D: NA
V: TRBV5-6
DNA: TGTGCCAGCAGCTTATCTCCCACCGGGGAGCTGTTTTTT
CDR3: CASSLSPTGELFF

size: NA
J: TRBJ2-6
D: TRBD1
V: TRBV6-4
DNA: TGTGCCAGCAGTTGGGACAGACTCTCTGGGGCCAACGTCCTGACTTTC
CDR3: CASSWDRLSGANVLTF

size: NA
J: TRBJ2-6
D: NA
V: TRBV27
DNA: TGTGCCAGCTCCATGGGCCTTTTCAACGTCCTGACTTTC
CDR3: CASSMGLFNVLTF

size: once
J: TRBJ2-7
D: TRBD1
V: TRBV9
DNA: TGTGCCAGCAGCGGGGGGACAGGGAACTACGAGCAGTACTTC
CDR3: CASSGGTGNYEQYF

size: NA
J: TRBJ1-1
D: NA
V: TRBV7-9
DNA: TGTGCCAGCAGCCCCGTTGCGGGAGCCTACACTGAAGCTTTCTTT
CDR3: CASSPVAGAYTEAFF

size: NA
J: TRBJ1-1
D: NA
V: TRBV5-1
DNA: TGCGCCAGCCCCTCGACGGGGGAGAACACTGAAGCTTTCTTT
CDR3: CASPSTGENTEAFF

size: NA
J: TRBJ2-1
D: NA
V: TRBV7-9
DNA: TGTGCCAGCAGCCCCCCTGGGGGCCGCGGACAGTTCTTC
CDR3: CASSPPGGRGQFF

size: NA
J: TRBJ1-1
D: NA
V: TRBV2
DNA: TGTGCCAGCAGTAGTACAGCAAAGAACACTGAAGCTTTCTTT
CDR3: CASSSTAKNTEAFF

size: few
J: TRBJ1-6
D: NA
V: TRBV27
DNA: TGTGCCAGCAGTCGGACGACAGGCTCAGAGGGGTCACCCCTCCACTTT
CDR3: CASSRTTGSEGSPLHF

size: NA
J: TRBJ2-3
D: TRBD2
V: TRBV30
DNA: TGTGCCTGGAATCAACGGACTAGAGGTCCAGATACGCAGTATTTT
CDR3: CAWNQRTRGPDTQYF

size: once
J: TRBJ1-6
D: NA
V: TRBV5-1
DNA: TGCGCCAGCAGCCTAGGTGGTATGTCACCCCTCCACTTT
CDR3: CASSLGGMSPLHF

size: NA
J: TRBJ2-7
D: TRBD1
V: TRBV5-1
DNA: TGCGCCAGCAGCTTGCATAAACAGGGGGAAGAGCAGTACTTC
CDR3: CASSLHKQGEEQYF

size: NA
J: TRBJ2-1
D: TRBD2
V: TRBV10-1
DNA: TGCGCCAGCAGTGGACTAGCACAGCTTTCTTACAATGAGCAGTTCTTC
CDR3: CASSGLAQLSYNEQFF

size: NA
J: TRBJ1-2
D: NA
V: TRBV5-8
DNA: TGTGCCAGCAGCCTTAGGATGAGGCCTGAAGATGGCTACACCTTC
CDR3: CASSLRMRPEDGYTF

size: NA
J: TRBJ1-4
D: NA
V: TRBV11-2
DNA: TGTGCCAGCAGCCTGGGACAAAGGGGGGAAAAACTGTTTTTT
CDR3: CASSLGQRGEKLFF

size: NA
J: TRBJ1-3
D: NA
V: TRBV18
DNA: TGTGCCAGCTCAGACCGGGACGGGAGCTCTGGAAACACCATATATTTT
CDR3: CASSDRDGSSGNTIYF

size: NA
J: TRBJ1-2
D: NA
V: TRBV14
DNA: TGTGCCAGCAGCCTGGACAGCCGAGCTGGCTACACCTTC
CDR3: CASSLDSRAGYTF

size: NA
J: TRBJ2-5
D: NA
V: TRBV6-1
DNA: TGTGCCAGCAGTGAACAACAGTATCAAGAGACCCAGTACTTC
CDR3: CASSEQQYQETQYF